The T cell receptor (beta chain) under discussion was sequenced for a study of graft-versus-host responses after intestinal transplantation. Study-level results: High graft-versus-host to host-versus-graft clonal ratios were seen in allografts of patients with graft-donor T cell macrochimerism.

Note on this clone: Its target is unknown.

This CDR3 has 15 amino acids. Germline assignment: CDR1 SGHTA and CDR2 FQGTGA. V lost 0 bases to trimming and J lost 14 bases; unmatched junction nucleotides: 14. Here immunoSEQ multiplex PCR was the method, and the copy in TCRdb shows in-frame clones only, minus some. The sample lists over 100,000 clones; roughly 93% were seen once. The sample in question was unstimulated CD4+ T cells sorted from spleen or lymph node cells, obtained before intestinal transplant. The receptor's source is a human donor who received an intestinal transplant. The chain links TRBV7-3 to TRBJ2-5, with TRBD1 matching over 8 bases. CDR3 region: CASSLTPLDRVPQYF. Here the CDR3 DNA reads TGTGCCAGCAGCTTAACGCCACTGGACAGGGTCCCTCAATACTTC.